This T cell receptor beta chain was sequenced in a study of T-cell reconstitution after alpha-beta-depleted transplantation in children. Unique molecular identifiers featured in how the TCRbeta library was prepared. TCRdb re-called the PCR reads with MiXCR, one entry per CDR3 protein. The sample yields about 830,000 distinct CDR3 sequences, about 16% seen once. CDR1 MDHEN and CDR2 SYDVKM come from the germline V gene. V was clipped by 5 bases and J by 5 bases, with 12 bases between them. This CDR3 has 13 amino acids. Study-level points and caveats: T-cell counts and diversity were attributed mostly to newly produced T cells one year after transplant. Expanded graft clones numbering several hundred reportedly gave rise to alpha-beta T cells about two months after transplant.

Notes on this clonotype: Its antigen remains unidentified.

The TCR originated in a male patient between 10 and 17 years old who had a stem cell transplant for acute lymphoblastic leukemia, so the T cells may come from the graft donor. The sample here was PBMCs, mostly from graft donor cells, taken 360 days after TCRalphabeta/CD19-depleted stem cell transplant. This chain links TRBV28 with TRBJ1-2; D possibly corresponds to TRBD1 (5 bases). CDR3: CASSRGTEYGYTF. The CDR3 coding sequence is TGTGCCAGCAGTCGCGGGACGGAATATGGCTACACCTTC.